The 24 T cell receptor beta chains below all came from one sample that was sequenced in a study of T cells after yellow fever vaccination. TCRdb re-derived calls from the 5' RACE reads in MiXCR, one entry per CDR3 protein. The sample contains about 340,000 distinct CDR3 sequences, approximately 12% of which appear only once. Sequences were derived from CD4+ T cells sorted from PBMCs, sampled 15 days after the yellow fever booster vaccination. Every receptor here comes from a man aged 18 to 30 who received the YFV17D yellow fever vaccine.

V and J are TRBV20-1 and TRBJ2-7; D is unclear. The CDR3 spans 14 residues. CDR1 is DFQATT and CDR2 is SNEGSKA in the germline V gene (reference sequence). Trimming removed 4 bases from V and 2 bases from J, with 15 bases in between. The CDR3 reads CSAKGNRVTYEQYF. In nucleotides, the CDR3 is TGCAGTGCTAAAGGGAATCGAGTAACCTACGAGCAGTACTTC.

About this clonotype itself: Germline is not matched at one junction end, which may reflect a read error. The genes are TRBV5-1 and TRBJ2-2; no clear D. The CDR3 runs to 15 residues. From germline, CDR1 is SGHRS and CDR2 YFSETQ. This CDR3 is CACSLGTLYTGELFF. CDR3 nucleotide sequence: TGCGCCTGCAGCTTGGGTACACTGTACACCGGGGAGCTGTTTTTT.

The chain recombines TRBV5-1 with TRBJ1-2; a possible D gene is TRBD1 (6 bases). This CDR3 is built from 15 residues. Germline V gives CDR1 SGHRS, CDR2 YFSETQ. Trimming left V 0 bases short and J 2 bases short, with 11 bases between. The CDR3 reads CASSLGSGQNYGYTF. The DNA of the CDR3 is TGCGCCAGCAGCTTGGGATCGGGACAAAACTATGGCTACACCTTC.

The chain uses TRBV5-4 and TRBJ2-1; 15 nucleotides agree with TRBD2. The V gene's germline CDR1 is SGHNT and CDR2 YYREEE (reference sequence). The CDR3 totals 15 residues. Trimming cost V 4 bases and J 10 bases; bases outside gene matches: 6. The chain's CDR3 is CASSRGLAGGLEQFF. CDR3 DNA sequence: TGTGCCAGCAGCAGAGGACTAGCGGGGGGGCTAGAGCAGTTCTTC.

The table lists this clonotype with a few counts. This chain connects TRBV27 to TRBJ2-5, with D unclear. Germline V gives CDR1 MNHEY, CDR2 SMNVEV (reference sequence). This CDR3 is 17 amino acids long. V shed 5 bases and J shed 2 bases, with 21 bases lying between them. The CDR3 spells CASSHLPVSSTQETQYF. Written as DNA, the CDR3 is TGTGCCAGCAGTCACCTACCCGTCTCGAGCACGCAAGAGACCCAGTACTTC.

V gene TRBV4-2 combines with J gene TRBJ2-3, with 10 positions matching TRBD1. The CDR3 runs to 18 residues. CDR1 LGHNA and CDR2 YNFKEQ come from the germline V gene. With 0 bases clipped from V and 4 bases from J, the junction kept 10 bases outside the gene matches. The CDR3, as DNA: TGTGCCAGCAGCCAAGAAATAGTTCGGGACAGGGGCCCAGATACGCAGTATTTT. Its protein is CASSQEIVRDRGPDTQYF.

The chain couples TRBV6-5 to TRBJ1-2, with no clear D. Germline V gives CDR1 MNHEY, CDR2 SVGAGI. V was cut by 0 bases and J by 8 bases, with 13 bases left in between. The CDR3 sequence is 14 residues long. CDR3 bases: TGTGCCAGCAGTTACTCCGTCAGGACGGGAGGCTACACCTTC. The encoded protein is CASSYSVRTGGYTF.

This clonotype was seen more than once but under ten times. The genes are TRBV7-9 and TRBJ1-4; D uncertain. The CDR3 covers 13 residues. Germline V lookup: CDR1 SEHNR, CDR2 FQNEAQ (reference sequence). Trimming cost V 3 bases and J 7 bases, with 9 bases left between them. The CDR3 protein is CASSFQDFEKLFF. CDR3 nucleotides: TGTGCCAGCAGCTTCCAAGACTTTGAAAAACTGTTTTTT.

This clonotype was observed a few times. This chain links TRBV4-3 with TRBJ2-3; 11 bases align to TRBD2. With V trimmed by 4 bases and J by 7 bases, 7 bases remained unmatched. Per germline, CDR1 LGHNA and CDR2 YSLEER. The CDR3 spans 15 residues. The CDR3 loop reads CASSRGTSGINTQYF. Written as DNA, the CDR3 is TGCGCCAGCAGCCGAGGGACTAGCGGCATTAATACGCAGTATTTT.

This sequence joins TRBV5-6 and TRBJ2-3, with 8 bases that match TRBD1. CDR3 length equals 15 residues. Germline CDR1 reads SGHDT; CDR2 reads YYEEEE. V trimming: 3 bases; J trimming: 3 bases; junction bases outside the gene matches: 6. DNA of the CDR3: TGTGCCAGCAGCTCGCCAGGGGGCAAAACAGATACGCAGTATTTT. Protein sequence: CASSSPGGKTDTQYF.

V and J are TRBV27 and TRBJ2-2; the D is unclear. Germline CDR1 MNHEY, CDR2 SMNVEV (reference sequence). The CDR3 has 13 residues. The V end was cut by 5 bases, the J end by 5 bases, with 9 bases between. CDR3 nucleotides: TGTGCCAGCAGTCCTCGGTGGACCGGGGAGCTGTTTTTT. Protein product: CASSPRWTGELFF.

The rearrangement uses TRBV5-4 and TRBJ2-2; D is uncertain. Looked up from germline, CDR1 is SGHNT and CDR2 is YYREEE (reference sequence). The CDR3 contains 16 residues. V was shortened by 9 bases and J by 4 bases, with 22 bases between the two germline ends. The CDR3 region has the DNA TGTGCCACCCGACCGACTTTCCGTCGGACCACCGGGGAGCTGTTTTTT. Translated: CATRPTFRRTTGELFF.

This clonotype showed up many times. The chain has TRBV12-3 or TRBV12-4 and TRBJ2-7; D not certain. Between the trimmed V and J ends, which lost 5 bases and 5 bases, there was a span of 10 bases. This CDR3 contains 12 residues. DNA of the CDR3: TGTGCCAGCAGTCCCCGTTTCGACGAGCAGTACTTC. Amino acid sequence: CASSPRFDEQYF.

The J gene is TRBJ1-3, the V gene TRBV6-5; perhaps TRBD1 as D (6 bases). Germline V gives CDR1 MNHEY, CDR2 SVGAGI. Trimming pared 6 bases from V and 1 base from J, leaving 13 bases between. The CDR3 is 15 residues long. The CDR3 here is CASSPDSSSGNTIYF. CDR3 DNA: TGTGCCAGCAGCCCGGACAGTAGTTCTGGAAACACCATATATTTT.

The chain uses TRBV4-2 and TRBJ1-2, with D maybe TRBD1 (5 bases). Trimming left V 1 base short and J 5 bases short, with 11 bases between. The CDR3 totals 14 residues. The germline V gene has CDR1 LGHNA and CDR2 YNFKEQ. The CDR3, as DNA: TGTGCCAGCAGCCAAGGCAGGGCCGCGTATGGCTACACCTTC. Translated, it gives CASSQGRAAYGYTF.

This rearrangement joins TRBV9 to TRBJ2-6; maybe TRBD1 (6 bases). The CDR3 contains 14 residues. Germline V lookup: CDR1 SGDLS, CDR2 YYNGEE. V lost 1 base to trimming and J lost 6 bases, with 8 bases between them. CDR3 nucleotide sequence: TGTGCCAGCAGCGTATCAGGGGTGGCCAACGTCCTGACTTTC. Protein: CASSVSGVANVLTF.

The V and J genes are TRBV28 and TRBJ2-1; 8 bases map to TRBD2. Germline V gene sequence: CDR1 MDHEN, CDR2 SYDVKM. The ends lost 10 bases at V and 6 bases at J; junction bases unmatched: 11. CDR3 size: 14 residues. The CDR3 is CATSPGGGFNEQFF. The CDR3 coding sequence is TGTGCCACCTCCCCGGGGGGGGGATTCAATGAGCAGTTCTTC.

J is TRBJ1-1 and V is TRBV6-6, with TRBD1 as a possible D gene (6 bases). Germline assignment: CDR1 MNHNY and CDR2 SVGAGI (reference sequence). The CDR3 extends over 14 amino acids. Between the trimmed V and J ends, which lost 6 bases and 1 base, there was a span of 12 bases. For the CDR3, the DNA is TGTGCCAGCAGGGATGGACAGTGGAACACTGAAGCTTTCTTT. Translating gives CASRDGQWNTEAFF.

This clonotype was detected a few times. V and J are TRBV6-5 and TRBJ2-1, with 11 bases matching TRBD1. Germline V gene sequence: CDR1 MNHEY, CDR2 SVGAGI. CDR3 length: 14 residues. The V and J ends lost 6 bases and 7 bases, in that order; junction bases with no gene match: 5. The CDR3 spells CASRPGQGANEQFF. The CDR3 region has the DNA TGTGCCAGCAGACCCGGACAGGGGGCGAATGAGCAGTTCTTC.

This clonotype came up a few times. V and J are TRBV5-1 and TRBJ2-2, with TRBD1 matching 10 bases. Trimming removed 7 bases from V and 3 bases from J; junction bases left unmatched: 3. This CDR3 is 14 amino acids long. Per the germline V gene, CDR1 is SGHRS and CDR2 is YFSETQ. The CDR3 sequence is CASGTGADTGELFF. CDR3 DNA: TGCGCCAGCGGGACAGGGGCTGACACCGGGGAGCTGTTTTTT.

A few counts support this clonotype. The chain uses TRBV12-3 or TRBV12-4 and TRBJ1-1; D is undetermined. V lost 7 bases and J 5 bases, leaving 8 bases between the germline ends. This CDR3 is 11 amino acids long. CDR3 sequence reads: CASIRMTEAFF. The CDR3 DNA reads as TGTGCCAGCATTCGAATGACTGAAGCTTTCTTT.

In this sample, this clonotype turned up a few times. The V gene is TRBV7-8, the J gene TRBJ2-3; 12 bases agree with TRBD2. J was trimmed by 4 bases and V by 1 base; bases with no gene match: 3. Per germline, CDR1 SGHVS and CDR2 FQNEAQ. The CDR3 runs 16 residues. The DNA of the CDR3 is TGTGCCAGCAGCTTAGTTGCTAGCGGGGGGGCAGATACGCAGTATTTT. This sequence encodes CASSLVASGGADTQYF.

The table lists this clonotype with a few counts. V is TRBV7-9 and J is TRBJ1-1; perhaps TRBD1 as D (5 bases). The CDR3 runs 17 residues. Trimming pared 6 bases from V and 0 bases from J, leaving 20 bases between. Germline CDR1 is SEHNR and CDR2 is FQNEAQ (reference sequence). The CDR3 reads CASSYGPGRRMNTEAFF. CDR3 coding DNA: TGTGCCAGCAGTTATGGGCCGGGACGGCGCATGAACACTGAAGCTTTCTTT.

The chain joins TRBV5-4 to TRBJ2-5, with a possible D match to TRBD2 (5 bases). Germline CDR1 is SGHNT and CDR2 is YYREEE (reference sequence). The CDR3 extends over 13 amino acids. V was trimmed by 4 bases and J by 5 bases, leaving 12 bases between them. The CDR3 loop is CASSAAERETQYF. CDR3 in DNA: TGTGCCAGCAGCGCCGCCGAGCGGGAGACCCAGTACTTC.